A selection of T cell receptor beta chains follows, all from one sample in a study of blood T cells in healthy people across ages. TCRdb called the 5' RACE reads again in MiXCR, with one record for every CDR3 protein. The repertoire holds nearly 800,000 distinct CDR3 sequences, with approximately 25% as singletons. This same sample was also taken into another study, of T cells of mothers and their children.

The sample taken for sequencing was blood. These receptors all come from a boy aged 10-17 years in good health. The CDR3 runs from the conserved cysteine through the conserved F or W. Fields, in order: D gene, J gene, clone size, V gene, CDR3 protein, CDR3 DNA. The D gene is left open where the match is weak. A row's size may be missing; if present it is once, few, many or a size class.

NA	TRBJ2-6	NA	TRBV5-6	CASSLGRRSGANVLTF	TGTGCCAGCAGCTTGGGCAGGCGCTCTGGGGCCAACGTCCTGACTTTC
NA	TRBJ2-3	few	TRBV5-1	CASSPVDSSTDTQYF	TGCGCCAGCAGCCCGGTGGATAGCAGCACAGATACGCAGTATTTT
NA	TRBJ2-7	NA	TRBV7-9	CASSRDGTSYEQYF	TGTGCCAGCAGCCGAGATGGGACCTCCTACGAGCAGTACTTC
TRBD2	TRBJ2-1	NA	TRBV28	CASSNSGAVTYNEQFF	TGTGCCAGCAGCAATAGCGGGGCAGTTACCTACAATGAGCAGTTCTTC
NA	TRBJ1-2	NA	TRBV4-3	CASSQRHKASNYGYTF	TGCGCCAGCAGCCAGCGTCATAAGGCTTCCAACTATGGCTACACCTTC
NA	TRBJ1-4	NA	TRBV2	CASSLQGGGKEKLFF	TGTGCCAGCAGCTTACAGGGAGGGGGAAAGGAAAAACTGTTTTTT
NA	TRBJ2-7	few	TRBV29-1	CSVGGLGYEQYF	TGCAGCGTTGGAGGGTTGGGGTACGAGCAGTACTTC
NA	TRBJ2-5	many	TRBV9	CASSVGRGQETQYF	TGTGCCAGCAGCGTAGGACGGGGGCAAGAGACCCAGTACTTC
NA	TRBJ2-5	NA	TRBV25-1	CASSEYVGGETQYF	TGTGCCAGCAGTGAATATGTGGGAGGCGAGACCCAGTACTTC
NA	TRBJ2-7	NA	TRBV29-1	CSVEQGVSYEQYF	TGCAGCGTTGAACAGGGAGTTTCCTACGAGCAGTACTTC
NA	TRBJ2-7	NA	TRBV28	CASSLGLYGQYF	TGTGCCAGCAGTTTAGGTCTGTACGGGCAGTACTTC
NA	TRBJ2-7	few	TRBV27	CASSTSGGHEQYF	TGTGCCAGCTCCACTTCGGGTGGCCACGAGCAGTACTTC
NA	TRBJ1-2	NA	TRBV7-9	CASSPGGGSYGYTF	TGTGCCAGCAGCCCCGGTGGAGGATCCTATGGCTACACCTTC
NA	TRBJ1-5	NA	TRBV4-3	CASSQDHGYSNQPQHF	TGCGCCAGCAGCCAAGACCATGGTTATAGCAATCAGCCCCAGCATTTT
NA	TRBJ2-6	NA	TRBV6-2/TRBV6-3	CASSSPRRDVSGANVLTF	TGTGCCAGCAGTTCCCCTCGAAGGGACGTCTCCGGGGCCAACGTCCTGACTTTC
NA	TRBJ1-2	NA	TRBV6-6	CASSFLTANYGYTF	TGTGCCAGCAGTTTTCTGACTGCTAACTATGGCTACACCTTC
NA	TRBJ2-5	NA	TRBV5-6	CASSSPSGGAQETQYF	TGTGCCAGCAGCTCCCCTTCGGGCGGCGCCCAAGAGACCCAGTACTTC
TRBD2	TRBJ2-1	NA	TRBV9	CASSPRPVPGTSGRNEQFF	TGTGCCAGCAGCCCGCGTCCGGTGCCCGGGACTAGCGGGAGAAATGAGCAGTTCTTC
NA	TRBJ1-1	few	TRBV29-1	CSVWGGAVNTEAFF	TGCAGCGTTTGGGGGGGGGCGGTGAACACTGAAGCTTTCTTT
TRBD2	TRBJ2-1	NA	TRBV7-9	CASSSPSSGGYNEQFF	TGTGCCAGCAGCTCCCCCTCCAGCGGGGGATACAATGAGCAGTTCTTC
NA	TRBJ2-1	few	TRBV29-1	CSVEDHLSSSYNEQFF	TGCAGCGTTGAAGATCACCTGTCGAGCTCCTACAATGAGCAGTTCTTC
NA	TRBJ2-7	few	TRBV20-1	CSARGSASVTFEQYF	TGCAGTGCTAGAGGGTCGGCTAGCGTTACTTTCGAGCAGTACTTC
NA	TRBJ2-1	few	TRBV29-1	CSAGTLSYNEQFF	TGCAGCGCCGGGACACTCTCCTACAATGAGCAGTTCTTC
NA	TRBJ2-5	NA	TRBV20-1	CSARVAVQETQYF	TGCAGTGCTAGAGTAGCGGTCCAAGAGACCCAGTACTTC
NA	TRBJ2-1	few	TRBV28	CASSPGTHYNEQFF	TGTGCCAGCAGTCCCGGGACACATTACAATGAGCAGTTCTTC
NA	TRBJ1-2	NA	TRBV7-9	CASSLANVGDGYTF	TGTGCCAGCAGCTTAGCTAACGTGGGCGATGGCTACACCTTC
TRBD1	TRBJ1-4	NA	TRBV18	CASSPGQKLSEKLFF	TGTGCCAGCTCACCGGGACAGAAGCTTAGTGAAAAACTGTTTTTT
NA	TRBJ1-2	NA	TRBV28	CASSSQGLRGYGYTF	TGTGCCAGCAGTTCTCAGGGTTTGAGGGGCTATGGCTACACCTTC
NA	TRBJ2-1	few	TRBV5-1	CASSLGTLGTNEQFF	TGCGCCAGCAGCTTAGGGACCCTAGGGACGAATGAGCAGTTCTTC
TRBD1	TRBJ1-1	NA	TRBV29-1	CSAGTGAANTEAFF	TGCAGCGCCGGAACAGGGGCCGCGAACACTGAGGCTTTCTTT
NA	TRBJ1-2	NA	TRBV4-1	CASSQDNSNYGYTF	TGCGCCAGCAGCCAAGACAATTCGAACTATGGCTACACCTTC
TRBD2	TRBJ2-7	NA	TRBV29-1	CSVELAGFYEQYF	TGCAGCGTTGAACTAGCGGGGTTCTACGAGCAGTACTTC
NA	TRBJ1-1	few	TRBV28	CASSRPGMNTEAFF	TGTGCCAGCAGCCGGCCCGGGATGAACACTGAAGCTTTCTTT
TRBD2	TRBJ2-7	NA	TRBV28	CASSPGGSGDYEQYF	TGTGCCAGCAGCCCCGGCGGTAGCGGGGACTACGAGCAGTACTTC
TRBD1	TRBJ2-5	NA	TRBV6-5	CASSYSVDRGETQYF	TGTGCCAGCAGTTACTCCGTGGACAGGGGCGAGACCCAGTACTTC
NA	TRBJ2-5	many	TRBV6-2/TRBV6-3	CASSTRGTQYF	TGTGCCAGCAGTACCAGGGGGACCCAGTACTTC
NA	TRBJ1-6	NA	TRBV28	CASTSGTTNSPLHF	TGTGCCAGCACCTCAGGAACTACTAATTCACCCCTCCACTTT
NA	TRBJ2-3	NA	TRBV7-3	CASSLGLLYTDTQYF	TGTGCCAGCAGCTTGGGACTTCTCTACACAGACACGCAGTATTTT
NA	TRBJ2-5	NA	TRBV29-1	CSVEDRDKEETQYF	TGCAGCGTTGAAGATCGGGACAAGGAAGAGACCCAGTACTTC
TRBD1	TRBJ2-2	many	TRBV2	CASGGTGRNTGELFF	TGTGCCAGCGGGGGGACAGGGCGGAACACCGGGGAGCTGTTTTTT
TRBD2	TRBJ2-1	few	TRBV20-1	CSASTGTSDNEQFF	TGCAGTGCTAGTACCGGGACTAGCGACAATGAGCAGTTCTTC
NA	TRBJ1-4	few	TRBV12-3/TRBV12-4	CASSWGGRNNGKLFF	TGTGCCAGCAGTTGGGGGGGGCGGAACAATGGAAAACTGTTTTTT
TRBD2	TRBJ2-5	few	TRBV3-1	CASSQDGRGETQYF	TGTGCCAGCAGCCAAGATGGGAGGGGCGAGACCCAGTACTTC
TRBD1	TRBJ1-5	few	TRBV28	CASSSRDRGQGQPQHF	TGTGCCAGCAGTTCCCGAGACAGGGGGCAGGGTCAGCCCCAGCATTTT